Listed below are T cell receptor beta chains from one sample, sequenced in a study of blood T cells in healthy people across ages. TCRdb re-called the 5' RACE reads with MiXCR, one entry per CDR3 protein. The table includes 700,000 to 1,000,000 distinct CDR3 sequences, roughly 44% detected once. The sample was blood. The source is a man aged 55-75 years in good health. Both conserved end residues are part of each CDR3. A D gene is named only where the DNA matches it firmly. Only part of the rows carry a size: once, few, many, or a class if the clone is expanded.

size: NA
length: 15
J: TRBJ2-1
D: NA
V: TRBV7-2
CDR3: CVSSLVATSNTEQFF
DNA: TGTGTCAGCAGCTTAGTGGCGACTAGTAACACTGAGCAGTTCTTC

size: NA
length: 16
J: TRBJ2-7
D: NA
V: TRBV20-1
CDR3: CSARPPGTPLGYEQYF
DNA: TGCAGTGCTCGCCCCCCCGGGACTCCGCTAGGGTACGAGCAGTACTTC

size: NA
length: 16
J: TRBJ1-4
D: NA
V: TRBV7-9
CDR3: CASTPIPAGGVEKLFF
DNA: TGTGCCAGCACCCCAATCCCGGCGGGTGGGGTTGAAAAACTGTTTTTT

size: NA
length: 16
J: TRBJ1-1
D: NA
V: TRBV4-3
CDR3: CASSQVRGTLNTEAFF
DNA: TGCGCCAGCAGCCAAGTTCGTGGGACCCTGAACACTGAAGCTTTCTTT

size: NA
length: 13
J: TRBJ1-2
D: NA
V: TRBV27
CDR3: CASSFSLNYGYTF
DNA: TGTGCCAGCAGCTTTAGCCTTAACTATGGCTACACCTTC

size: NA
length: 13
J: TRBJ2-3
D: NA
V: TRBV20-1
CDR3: CSARGSAADTQYF
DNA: TGCAGTGCTAGAGGGTCAGCGGCAGATACGCAGTATTTT

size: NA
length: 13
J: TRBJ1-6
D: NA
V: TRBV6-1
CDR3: CASTGQGDSPLHF
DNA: TGTGCCAGCACGGGGCAGGGAGATTCACCCCTCCACTTT

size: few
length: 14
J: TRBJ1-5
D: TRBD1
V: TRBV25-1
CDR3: CASRETGGNQPQHF
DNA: TGTGCCAGCAGGGAGACAGGGGGGAATCAGCCCCAGCATTTT

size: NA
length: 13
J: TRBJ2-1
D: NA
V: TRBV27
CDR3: CASSRQGGETQFF
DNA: TGTGCCAGCAGTCGACAGGGAGGGGAGACCCAGTTCTTC

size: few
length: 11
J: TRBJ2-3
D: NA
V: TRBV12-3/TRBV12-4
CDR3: CASSSPPTQYF
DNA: TGTGCCAGCAGTTCCCCCCCGACGCAGTATTTT

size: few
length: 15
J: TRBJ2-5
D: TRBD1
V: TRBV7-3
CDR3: CASSLSGTGLAEQYF
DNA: TGTGCCAGCAGCTTAAGTGGGACAGGGTTAGCGGAGCAGTACTTC

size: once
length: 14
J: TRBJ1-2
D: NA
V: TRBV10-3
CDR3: CAISEGLDSYGYTF
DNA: TGTGCCATCAGCGAGGGACTGGACAGCTATGGCTACACCTTC

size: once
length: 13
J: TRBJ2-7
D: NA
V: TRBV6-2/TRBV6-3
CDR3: CASSDTGLYEQYF
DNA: TGTGCCAGCAGTGACACTGGACTCTACGAGCAGTACTTC

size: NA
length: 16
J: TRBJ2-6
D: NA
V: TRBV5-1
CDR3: CASSRGDDSGANVLTF
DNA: TGCGCCAGCTCCAGGGGGGACGACTCTGGGGCCAACGTCCTGACTTTC

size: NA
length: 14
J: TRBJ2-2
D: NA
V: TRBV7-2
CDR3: CASSLGWVAGELFF
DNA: TGTGCCAGCAGCTTAGGATGGGTCGCCGGGGAGCTGTTTTTT

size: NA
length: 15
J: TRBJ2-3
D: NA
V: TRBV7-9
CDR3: CASSLPERATDTQYF
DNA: TGTGCCAGCAGCTTACCCGAGCGGGCCACAGATACGCAGTATTTT

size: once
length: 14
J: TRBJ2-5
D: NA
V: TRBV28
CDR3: CASQRSGTYNEQYF
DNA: TGTGCCAGTCAAAGGAGTGGGACCTACAATGAGCAGTACTTC

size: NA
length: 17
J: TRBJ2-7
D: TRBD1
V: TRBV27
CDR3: CASSLRAGQGRPYEQYF
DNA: TGTGCCAGCAGTTTAAGGGCGGGACAGGGAAGGCCCTACGAGCAGTACTTC

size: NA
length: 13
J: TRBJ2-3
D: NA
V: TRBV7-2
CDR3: CASSLGGYDTQYF
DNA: TGTGCCAGCAGCTTAGGCGGGTACGATACGCAGTATTTT

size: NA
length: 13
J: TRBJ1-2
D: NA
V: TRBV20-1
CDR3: CSARVPGNYGYTF
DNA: TGCAGTGCTAGAGTGCCGGGGAACTATGGCTACACCTTC

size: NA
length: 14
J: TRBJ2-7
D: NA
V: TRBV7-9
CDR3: CASSLSQDSYEQYF
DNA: TGTGCCAGCAGCTTATCACAAGACTCCTACGAGCAGTACTTC

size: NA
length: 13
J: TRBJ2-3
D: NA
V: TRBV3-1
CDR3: CASSQGERSTQYF
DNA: TGTGCCAGCAGCCAAGGGGAGAGGAGTACGCAGTATTTT